Listed here is a single T cell receptor beta chain. Its target is unknown. The assay was run at deep level. Profiled with immunoSEQ multiplex PCR; TCRdb holds only in-frame clones, not every one. This table has about 980,000 clones, less than 85% appearing once. This entry belongs to a study of shared clonotypes between healthy human individuals. General study findings and limits: The sampled material consisted only of blood, and tissue repertoires are likely to differ. Between a handful of donors, naive CD4 clonotypes were shared at a level of about 5.3%.

J gave up 7 bases and V 6 bases, and 11 bases lay outside the gene matches. The CDR3 length is 16 residues. Germline V gene sequence: CDR1 LGHNA, CDR2 YSLEER. The rearrangement joins TRBV4-3 to TRBJ2-2, with 10 positions matching TRBD1. Source material: memory CD4+ T cells sorted from blood. Subset noted: CD45RA-negative fraction. The sequence was obtained from a man younger than 35 in good health. In DNA, the CDR3 is TGCGCCAGCAGACAAACCGGGACAGGGGAAATCGGGGAGCTGTTTTTT. Protein: CASRQTGTGEIGELFF.